The clone carrying this T cell receptor (beta chain) was recorded once. Its antigen is unknown. Generated by immunoSEQ multiplex PCR, the TCRdb table keeps only in-frame clones and is missing some. This sample has more than 150,000 clones, with 85% to 95% found just once. The sample is drawn from a study of T cell responses to AZD1222 COVID-19 vaccine. Study-wide results and limits: In a largely white British group with more females than males, clonal diversity was possibly underestimated. In the spike-specific TCR repertoire, nearly half reportedly target unmutated variant regions. Two doses of AZD1222 preceded a rise in Spike-specific TCR breadth and depth.

There are 16 residues in the CDR3. The V gene lost 3 bases and the J gene lost 0 bases, with 14 bases spanning the gap. Per the germline V gene, CDR1 is LGHDT and CDR2 is YNNKEL (reference sequence). The starting material was peripheral blood, obtained 28 days after the second AZD1222 dose. V gene TRBV3-1 (or the pseudogene TRBV3-2) combines with J gene TRBJ2-5; D ambiguous. The clonotype comes from an adult who received the AZD1222 COVID-19 vaccine. The CDR3 loop reads CASSQWLGSDQETQYF. The CDR3, as DNA: TGTGCCAGCAGCCAGTGGCTAGGATCCGACCAAGAGACCCAGTACTTC.